A single T cell receptor (beta chain) is shown here with its context. What it recognizes is unknown. TCRdb re-called the 5' RACE reads, yielding one record per CDR3 amino acid sequence without DNA. The clone table shows 300,000 to 400,000 distinct CDR3 sequences, with the ten largest holding around 2.6%. The sample belongs to a study of monozygotic twins with inflammatory bowel disease. Study outcomes and limitations: Resolution of different T cell subtypes was not achieved.

In germline, CDR1 is SGDLS, CDR2 YYNGEE. There are 15 residues in the CDR3. The genes are TRBV9 and TRBJ2-7; the TRBD1 assignment by TCRdb is unverifiable without DNA. The source material was blood. The sequence was obtained from a human donor with ulcerative colitis or Crohn's disease, or a healthy co-twin of an affected twin (not recorded which). The chain's CDR3 is CASSDQRTGGYEQYF.